This TCR beta chain came from a study of T cell responses to AZD1222 COVID-19 vaccine. Overall study findings and caveats: Spike-specific TCR breadth rose after two AZD1222 doses, and depth rose as well. Just 5 to 7 AZD1222 recipients tested seropositive at baseline.

Produced via immunoSEQ multiplex PCR; TCRdb's table is partial and in-frame only. The table lists around 99,000 clones, roughly nine tenths of them singletons, with 4.8% in the top ten. As regards this clone: Its antigen is currently unknown.

The source material was peripheral blood, sampled 28 days after the second AZD1222 dose. The clonotype comes from an adult who received the AZD1222 COVID-19 vaccine.

As DNA, the CDR3 is TGTGCCAGCAGTGAGGTCGTAGGGCGTCGCACTGAAGCTTTCTTT. Translation: CASSEVVGRRTEAFF. The V gene is TRBV25-1, the J gene TRBJ1-1; D gene ambiguous. V was shortened by 3 bases and J by 4 bases, with 15 bases between the two germline ends. This CDR3 has 15 amino acids. CDR1 and CDR2 from the germline V gene are MGHDK and SYGVNS.